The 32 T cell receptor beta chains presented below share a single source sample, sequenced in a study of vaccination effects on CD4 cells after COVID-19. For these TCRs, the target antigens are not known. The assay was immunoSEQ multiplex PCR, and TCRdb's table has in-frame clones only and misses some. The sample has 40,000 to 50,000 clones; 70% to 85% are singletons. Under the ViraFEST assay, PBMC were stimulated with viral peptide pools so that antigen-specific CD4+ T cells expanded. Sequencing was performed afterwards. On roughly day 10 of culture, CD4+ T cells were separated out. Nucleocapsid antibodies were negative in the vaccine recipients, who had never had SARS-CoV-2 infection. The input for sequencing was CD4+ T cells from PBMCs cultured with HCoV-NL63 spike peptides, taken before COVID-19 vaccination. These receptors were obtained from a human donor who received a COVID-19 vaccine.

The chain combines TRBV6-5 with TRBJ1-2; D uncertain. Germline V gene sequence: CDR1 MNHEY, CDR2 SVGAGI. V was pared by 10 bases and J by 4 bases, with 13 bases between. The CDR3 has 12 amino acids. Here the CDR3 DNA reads TGTGCCACCGGACGGTTATCCTATGGCTACACCTTC. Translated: CATGRLSYGYTF.

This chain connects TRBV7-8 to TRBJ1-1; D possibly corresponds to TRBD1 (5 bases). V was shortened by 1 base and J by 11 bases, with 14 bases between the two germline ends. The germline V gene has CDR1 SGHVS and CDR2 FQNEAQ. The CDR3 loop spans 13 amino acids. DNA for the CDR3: TGTGCCAGCAGCTTAGGGAGAGGCAGGGTGGCTTTCTTT. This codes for CASSLGRGRVAFF.

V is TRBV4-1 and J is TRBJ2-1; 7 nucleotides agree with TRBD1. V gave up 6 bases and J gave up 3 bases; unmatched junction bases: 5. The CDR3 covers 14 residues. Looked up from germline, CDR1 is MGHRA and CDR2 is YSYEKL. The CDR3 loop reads CASRPQGVYNEQFF. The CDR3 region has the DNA TGCGCCAGCAGACCGCAGGGGGTCTACAATGAGCAGTTCTTC.

The CDR3 here is CASSTDGNTEAFF. In nucleotides, the CDR3 is TGTGCCAGCAGCACGGACGGGAACACTGAAGCTTTCTTT. The rearrangement joins TRBV21-1 to TRBJ1-1. TRBV21-1 is annotated as a pseudogene. The CDR3 loop spans 13 amino acids.

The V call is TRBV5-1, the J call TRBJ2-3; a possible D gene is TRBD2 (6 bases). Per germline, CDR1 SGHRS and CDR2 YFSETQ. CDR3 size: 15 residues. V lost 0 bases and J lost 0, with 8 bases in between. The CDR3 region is CASSLDRGSTDTQYF. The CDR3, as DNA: TGCGCCAGCAGCTTGGATCGGGGGAGCACAGATACGCAGTATTTT.

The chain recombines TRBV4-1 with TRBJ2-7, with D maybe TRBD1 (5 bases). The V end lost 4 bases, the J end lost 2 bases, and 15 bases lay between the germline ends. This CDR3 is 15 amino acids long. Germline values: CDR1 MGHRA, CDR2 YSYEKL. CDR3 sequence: CASSRILDKTYEQYV. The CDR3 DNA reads TGCGCCAGCAGCCGAATATTGGACAAGACCTACGAGCAGTACGTC.

In DNA form, the CDR3 reads TGTGCCAGCAGTCGGCACGAGCGGACAGATACGCAGTATTTT. Its translation: CASSRHERTDTQYF. The chain carries TRBV25-1 and TRBJ2-3; TRBD2 might be the D (5 bases). In germline, CDR1 is MGHDK, CDR2 SYGVNS. Trimming stripped 5 bases from V and 3 bases from J, with 12 bases between. CDR3 length equals 14 residues.

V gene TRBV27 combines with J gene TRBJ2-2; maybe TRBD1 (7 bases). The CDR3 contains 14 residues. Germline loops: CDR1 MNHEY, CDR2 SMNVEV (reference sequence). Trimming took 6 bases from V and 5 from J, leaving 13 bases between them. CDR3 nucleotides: TGTGCCAGCAGGCAGGGGGGCGGGACCGGGGAGCTGTTTTTT. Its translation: CASRQGGGTGELFF.

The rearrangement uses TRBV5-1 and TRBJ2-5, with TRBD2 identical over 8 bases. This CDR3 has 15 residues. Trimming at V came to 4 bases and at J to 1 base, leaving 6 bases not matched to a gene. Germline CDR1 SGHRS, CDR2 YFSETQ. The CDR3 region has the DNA TGCGCCAGCAGCCCCTTAGCGGGGCTCCAAGAGACCCAGTACTTC. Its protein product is CASSPLAGLQETQYF.

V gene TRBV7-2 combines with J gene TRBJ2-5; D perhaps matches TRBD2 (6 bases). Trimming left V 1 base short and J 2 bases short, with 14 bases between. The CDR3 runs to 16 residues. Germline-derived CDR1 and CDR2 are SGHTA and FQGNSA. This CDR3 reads CASSLGLAGRQETQYF. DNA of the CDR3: TGTGCCAGCAGCTTAGGGCTTGCGGGGAGACAAGAGACCCAGTACTTC.

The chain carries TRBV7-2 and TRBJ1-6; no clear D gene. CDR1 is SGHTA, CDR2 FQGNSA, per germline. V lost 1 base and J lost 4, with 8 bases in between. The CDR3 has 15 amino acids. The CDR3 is CASSLESRYNSPLHF. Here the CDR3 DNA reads TGTGCCAGCAGCTTAGAATCGAGGTATAATTCACCCCTCCACTTT.

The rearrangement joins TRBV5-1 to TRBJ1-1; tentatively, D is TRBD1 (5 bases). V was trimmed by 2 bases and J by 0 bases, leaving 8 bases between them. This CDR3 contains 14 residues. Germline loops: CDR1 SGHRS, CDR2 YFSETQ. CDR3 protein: CASSFDRMNTEAFF. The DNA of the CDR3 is TGCGCCAGCAGCTTCGACAGAATGAACACTGAAGCTTTCTTT. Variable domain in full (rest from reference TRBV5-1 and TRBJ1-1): KAGVTQTPRYLIKTRGQQVTLSCSPISGHRSVSWYQQTPGQGLQFLFEYFSETQRNKGNFPGRFSGRQFSNSRSEMNVSTLELGDSALYLCASSFDRMNTEAFFGQGTRLTVV.

CDR3 in DNA: TGTGCCAGCAGCGATGACAGGGGAGGTGGGTTAGGAGGCAATCAGCCCCAGCATTTT. It encodes CASSDDRGGGLGGNQPQHF. The chain uses TRBV5-8 and TRBJ1-5; 8 positions match TRBD1. The ends lost 4 bases at V and 2 bases at J; junction bases unmatched: 17. The CDR3 is 19 residues long. CDR1 and CDR2 from the germline V gene are SGHTS and YDEGEE.

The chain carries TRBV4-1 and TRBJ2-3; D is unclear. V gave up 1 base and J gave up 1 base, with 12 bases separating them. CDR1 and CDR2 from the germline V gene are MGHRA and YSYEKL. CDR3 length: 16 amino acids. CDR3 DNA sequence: TGCGCCAGCAGCCAAGTACACGCGGTCGGCACAGATACGCAGTATTTT. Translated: CASSQVHAVGTDTQYF.

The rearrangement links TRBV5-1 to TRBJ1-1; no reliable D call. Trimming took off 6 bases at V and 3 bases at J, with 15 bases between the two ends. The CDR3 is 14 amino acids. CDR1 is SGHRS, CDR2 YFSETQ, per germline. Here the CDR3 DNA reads TGCGCCAGCACCCCTCTGGGCGGTGACACTGAAGCTTTCTTT. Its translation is CASTPLGGDTEAFF.

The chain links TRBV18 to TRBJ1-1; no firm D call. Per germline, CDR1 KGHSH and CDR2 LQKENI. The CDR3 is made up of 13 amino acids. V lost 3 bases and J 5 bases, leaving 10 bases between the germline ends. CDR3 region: CASSPSPGTEAFF. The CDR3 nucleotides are TGTGCCAGCTCACCGTCGCCGGGTACTGAAGCTTTCTTT.

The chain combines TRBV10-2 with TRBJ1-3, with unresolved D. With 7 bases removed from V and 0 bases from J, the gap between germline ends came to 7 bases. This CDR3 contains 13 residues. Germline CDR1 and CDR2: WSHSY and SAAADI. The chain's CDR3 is CASTWDSGNTIYF. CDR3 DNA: TGCGCCAGCACTTGGGACTCTGGAAACACCATATATTTT.

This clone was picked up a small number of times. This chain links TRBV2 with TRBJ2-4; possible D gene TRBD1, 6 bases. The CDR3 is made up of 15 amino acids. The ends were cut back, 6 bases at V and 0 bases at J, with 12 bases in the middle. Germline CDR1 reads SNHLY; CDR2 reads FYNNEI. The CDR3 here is CASSEDSSAKNIQYF. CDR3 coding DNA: TGTGCCAGCAGCGAGGACAGCTCAGCCAAAAACATTCAGTACTTC.

Here the CDR3 DNA reads TGTGCCAGCAGCCTGACACTTATCGTTGACAGGGTATCCTTGTTCTTC. Translating it yields CASSLTLIVDRVSLFF. The genes are TRBV5-8 and TRBJ2-1; TRBD1 aligns across 7 bases. The CDR3 has 16 residues. V lost 4 bases to trimming and J lost 15 bases; unmatched junction nucleotides: 22. Germline CDR1 and CDR2: SGHTS and YDEGEE.

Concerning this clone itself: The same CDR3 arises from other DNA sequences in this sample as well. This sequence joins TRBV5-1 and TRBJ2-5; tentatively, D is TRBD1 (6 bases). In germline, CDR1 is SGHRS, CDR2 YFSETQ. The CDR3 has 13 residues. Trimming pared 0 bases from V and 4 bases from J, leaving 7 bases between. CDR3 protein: CASSLGGGETQYF. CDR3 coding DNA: TGCGCCAGCAGCTTGGGAGGGGGAGAGACCCAGTACTTC.

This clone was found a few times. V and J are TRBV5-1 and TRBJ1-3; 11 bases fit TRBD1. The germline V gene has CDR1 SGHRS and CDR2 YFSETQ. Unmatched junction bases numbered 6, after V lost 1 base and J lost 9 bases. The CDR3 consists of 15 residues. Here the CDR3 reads CASSLSGQGAVTIYF. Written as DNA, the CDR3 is TGCGCCAGCAGCTTGTCCGGACAGGGGGCAGTCACCATATATTTT.

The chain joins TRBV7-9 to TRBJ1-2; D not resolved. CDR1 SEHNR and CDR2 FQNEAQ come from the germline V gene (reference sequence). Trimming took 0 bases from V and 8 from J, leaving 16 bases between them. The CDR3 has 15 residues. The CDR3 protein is CASSLARGRTGGYTF. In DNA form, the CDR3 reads TGTGCCAGCAGCTTAGCGCGCGGCAGAACGGGGGGCTACACCTTC.

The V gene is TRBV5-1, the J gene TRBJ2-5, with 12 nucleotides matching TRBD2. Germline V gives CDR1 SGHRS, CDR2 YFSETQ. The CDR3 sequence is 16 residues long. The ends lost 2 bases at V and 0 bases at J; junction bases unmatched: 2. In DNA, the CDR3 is TGCGCCAGCAGCTTAGGGACTAGCGGGTACCAAGAGACCCAGTACTTC. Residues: CASSLGTSGYQETQYF.

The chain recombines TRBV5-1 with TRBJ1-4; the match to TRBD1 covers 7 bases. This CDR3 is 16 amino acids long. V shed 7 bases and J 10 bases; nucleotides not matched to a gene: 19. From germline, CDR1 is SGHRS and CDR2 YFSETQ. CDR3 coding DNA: TGCGCCAGCTACAGTGACCCCGGGACAGATCTGCGAAAACTGTTTTTT. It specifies CASYSDPGTDLRKLFF.

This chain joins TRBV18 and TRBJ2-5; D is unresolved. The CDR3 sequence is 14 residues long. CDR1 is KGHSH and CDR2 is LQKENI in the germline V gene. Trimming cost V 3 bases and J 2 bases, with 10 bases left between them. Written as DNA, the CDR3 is TGTGCCAGCTCACCTGCGGTGTCACAAGAGACCCAGTACTTC. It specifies CASSPAVSQETQYF. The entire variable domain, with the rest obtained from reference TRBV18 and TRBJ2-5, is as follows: NAGVMQNPRHLVRRRGQEARLRCSPMKGHSHVYWYRQLPEEGLKFMVYLQKENIIDESGMPKERFSAEFPKEGPSILRIQQVVRGDSAAYFCASSPAVSQETQYFGPGTRLLVL.

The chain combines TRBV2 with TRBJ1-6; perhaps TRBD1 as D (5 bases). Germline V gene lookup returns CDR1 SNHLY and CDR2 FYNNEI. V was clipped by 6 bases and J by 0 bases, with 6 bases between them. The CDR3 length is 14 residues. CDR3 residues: CASRGRSYNSPLHF. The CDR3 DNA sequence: TGTGCCAGCAGGGGACGCTCCTATAATTCACCCCTCCACTTT.

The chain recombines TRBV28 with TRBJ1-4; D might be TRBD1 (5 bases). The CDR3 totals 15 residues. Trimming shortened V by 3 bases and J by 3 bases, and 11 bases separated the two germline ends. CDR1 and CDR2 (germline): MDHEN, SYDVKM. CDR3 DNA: TGTGCCAGCAGTTTCAGGGTCGGAGCTAATGAAAAACTGTTTTTT. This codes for CASSFRVGANEKLFF.

The CDR3 sequence is CASSPVGRGLDTEAFF. The CDR3 DNA is TGCGCCAGCAGCCCCGTTGGGCGGGGATTGGACACTGAAGCTTTCTTT. V is TRBV5-1 and J is TRBJ1-1, with D hard to call. Trimming took 4 bases from V and 3 from J, leaving 19 bases between them. The CDR3 spans 16 residues. Germline V gives CDR1 SGHRS, CDR2 YFSETQ.

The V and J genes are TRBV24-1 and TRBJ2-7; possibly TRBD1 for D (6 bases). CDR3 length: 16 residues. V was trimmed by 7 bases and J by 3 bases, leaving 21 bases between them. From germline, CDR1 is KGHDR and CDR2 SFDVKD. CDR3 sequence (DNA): TGTGCCACCAGAATCACAGGGAGAGGGGCGTACTACGAGCAGTACGTC. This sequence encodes CATRITGRGAYYEQYV.

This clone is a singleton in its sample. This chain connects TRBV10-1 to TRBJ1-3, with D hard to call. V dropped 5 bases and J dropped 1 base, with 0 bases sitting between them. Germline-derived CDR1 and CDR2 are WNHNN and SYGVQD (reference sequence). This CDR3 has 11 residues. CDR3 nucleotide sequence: TGCGCCAGCAGTTCTGGAAACACCATATATTTT. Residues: CASSSGNTIYF.

The CDR3 DNA sequence: TGTGCCAGCAGTGAAGTAGAGACCCAGTACTTC. Amino acid sequence: CASSEVETQYF. This chain uses TRBV2 with TRBJ2-5; no clear D gene. Trimming took 1 base from V and 4 from J, leaving 1 base between them. Germline values: CDR1 SNHLY, CDR2 FYNNEI. The CDR3 has 11 amino acids.

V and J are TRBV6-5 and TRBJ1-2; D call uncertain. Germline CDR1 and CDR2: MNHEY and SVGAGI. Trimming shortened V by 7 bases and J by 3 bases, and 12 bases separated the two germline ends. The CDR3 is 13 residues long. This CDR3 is CASIGGGYYGYTF. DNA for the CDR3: TGTGCCAGCATTGGCGGCGGCTACTATGGCTACACCTTC.